This record looks at one T cell receptor beta chain sequence and its context. Its antigen is undetermined. From germline, CDR1 is KGHSH and CDR2 LQKENI. V lost 5 bases and J 8 bases, leaving 12 bases between the germline ends. The CDR3 runs 13 residues. Analyses pooled second doses at about 4 or about 12 weeks. Only in-frame clones appear in the TCRdb table, and some are missing; sequencing was by immunoSEQ multiplex PCR. The data contain 99,000 or so clones, 89% of them seen just once; the ten biggest clones take up approximately 45%. The data were obtained in a study of T cell responses to AZD1222 COVID-19 vaccine. The study, taken as a whole, reports: Females made up more of the donors, who were largely white British, and clonal diversity may have come out too low. Repertoires were sampled only after the peak T cell response. At baseline, just six or seven AZD1222 recipients tested seropositive.

This clonotype was sampled from an adult who received the AZD1222 COVID-19 vaccine. The sequenced sample was peripheral blood, obtained 28 days after the second AZD1222 dose. The chain uses TRBV18 and TRBJ1-4; D might be TRBD1 (5 bases). The CDR3 DNA reads as TGTGCCAGCTCATCAGGGTCCCTCGAAAAACTGTTTTTT. Translation: CASSSGSLEKLFF.